This record looks at one T cell receptor beta chain sequence and its context. This CDR3 is built from 13 residues. Unmatched junction bases numbered 5, after V lost 3 bases and J lost 7 bases. The germline gives CDR1 LGHNA, CDR2 YSLEER. The authors' processing: Amplification of reference gene primers was used by the study to estimate nucleated cell counts. Assay: immunoSEQ multiplex PCR; the TCRdb copy retains only in-frame clones and omits some. For V, J and clone size, that table is used; D and trimming come from the DNA. The data show about 110,000 clones, with approximately 84% seen just once and roughly 4.4% held by the top ten. The data are from a study of blood T cell repertoires in COVID-19. Overall study: The United States, Italy and Spain provided the acute and convalescent COVID-19 samples. T cells, B-cell-depleted T cells, or PBMCs provided the cDNA or gDNA that served as material.

The receptor was derived from a human donor in a cohort sampled during active COVID-19. Source material: peripheral blood. The chain uses TRBV4-3 and TRBJ1-1; 7 bases are shared with TRBD1. CDR3 DNA: TGCGCCAGCAGCCAGTGGGACAGCAATGAAGCTTTCTTT. Translated: CASSQWDSNEAFF.